This T cell receptor (beta chain) was sequenced during a study of blood T cell repertoires in COVID-19. Study-wide context: The United States, Italy and Spain provided the acute and convalescent COVID-19 samples. Nucleic acid was either cDNA or gDNA, and it came from T cells, B-cell-depleted T cells, or PBMCs.

Original methodology: Nucleated cell number was recorded as an estimate derived from reference gene primer amplification. Profiled with immunoSEQ multiplex PCR; TCRdb holds only in-frame clones, not every one. That table furnishes V, J and clone size, whereas the DNA furnished D and trimming. Of about 180,000 clones listed, 70% to 90% are singletons. V gave up 6 bases and J gave up 5 bases, with 10 bases separating them. The CDR3 consists of 12 residues. The rearrangement uses TRBV12-3 or TRBV12-4 and TRBJ2-5; D gene ambiguous. The receptor comes from a woman in her thirties with acute or convalescent COVID-19. Sequencing used peripheral blood. The CDR3 DNA follows: TGTGCCAGCAGGGCAGCTAGGGAGACCCAGTACTTC. Its translation: CASRAARETQYF.